Listed here is a single T cell receptor (beta chain). The data derive from a study of T cell responses to AZD1222 COVID-19 vaccine. Some clones are missing from TCRdb's copy, which holds only in-frame ones; the method was immunoSEQ multiplex PCR. The sample carries roughly 150,000 clones, about 90% recorded once. This TCR derives from an adult in good health. Sequencing used peripheral blood, obtained on day 0 of AZD1222 vaccination.

This CDR3 reads CASSLGDRGLYEQYF. The CDR3 coding sequence is TGCGCCAGCAGCTTGGGGGACAGGGGACTTTACGAGCAGTACTTC. V usage is TRBV5-1 and J usage is TRBJ2-7; 10 positions agree with TRBD1. The trim removed 0 bases at V and 4 bases at J, leaving 4 bases unmatched. The germline gives CDR1 SGHRS, CDR2 YFSETQ. The CDR3 covers 15 residues.